This T cell receptor beta chain was documented in a study of spatial heterogeneity in lung cancer. Points from the study as a whole: Ubiquitous and regional expanded TCR counts tracked ubiquitous and regional nonsynonymous mutations, respectively. Higher tumor mutation counts went along with higher counts of expanded intratumoral alpha and beta TCRs.

In germline, CDR1 is MNHEY, CDR2 SVGEGT. CDR3 length: 13 amino acids. The V and J ends lost 2 bases and 0 bases respectively, with 5 bases between them. TCRdb itself ran the 5' RACE reads through MiXCR, one entry per CDR3 protein. The sample includes over 25,000 distinct CDR3 sequences, less than 9% of them seen just once. The time point here: sample taken at primary tumor resection. This clonotype showed up many times. The antigen remains undetermined. The sequencing used lung tumor tissue, collected at surgery. The sequence was collected from a male donor with early-stage non-small cell lung cancer. The rearrangement joins TRBV6-2 or TRBV6-3 to TRBJ2-7; possibly TRBD1 for D (5 bases). This CDR3 is CASSYDSSYEQYF. DNA of the CDR3: TGTGCCAGCAGTTACGACAGCTCCTACGAGCAGTACTTC.